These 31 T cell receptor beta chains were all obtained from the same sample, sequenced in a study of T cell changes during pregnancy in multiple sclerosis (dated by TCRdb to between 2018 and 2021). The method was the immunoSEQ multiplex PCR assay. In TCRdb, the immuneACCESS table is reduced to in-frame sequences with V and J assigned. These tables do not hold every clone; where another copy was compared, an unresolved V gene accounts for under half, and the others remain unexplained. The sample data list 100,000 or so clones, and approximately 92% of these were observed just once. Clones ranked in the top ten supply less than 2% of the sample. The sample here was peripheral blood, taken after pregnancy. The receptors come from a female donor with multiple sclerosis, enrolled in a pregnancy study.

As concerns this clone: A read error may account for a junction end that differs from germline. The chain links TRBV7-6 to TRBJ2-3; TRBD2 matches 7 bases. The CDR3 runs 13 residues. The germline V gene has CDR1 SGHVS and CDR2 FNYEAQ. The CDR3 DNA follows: TGTGCCAGCAGCTCCCGACTAGCCTGGGGATTGGATTTT. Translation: CASSSRLAWGLDF.

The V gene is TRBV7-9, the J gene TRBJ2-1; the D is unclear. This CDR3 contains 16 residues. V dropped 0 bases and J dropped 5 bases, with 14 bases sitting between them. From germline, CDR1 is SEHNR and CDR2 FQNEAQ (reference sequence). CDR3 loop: CASSLAVRGGNNEQFF. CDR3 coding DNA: TGTGCCAGCAGCTTAGCGGTACGAGGCGGAAACAATGAGCAGTTCTTC.

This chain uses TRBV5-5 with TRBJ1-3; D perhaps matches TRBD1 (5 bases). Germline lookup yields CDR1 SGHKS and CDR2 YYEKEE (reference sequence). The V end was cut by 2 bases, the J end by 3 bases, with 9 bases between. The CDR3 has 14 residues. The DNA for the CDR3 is TGTGCCAGCAGCTTTCAGGGTATTGGAAACACCATATATTTT. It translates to CASSFQGIGNTIYF.

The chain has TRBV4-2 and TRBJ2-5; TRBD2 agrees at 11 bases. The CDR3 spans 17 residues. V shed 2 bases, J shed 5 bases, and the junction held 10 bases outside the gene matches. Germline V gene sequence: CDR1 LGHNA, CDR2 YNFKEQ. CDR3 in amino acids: CASSQSPLTSGSETQYF. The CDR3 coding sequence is TGTGCCAGCAGCCAATCCCCCCTCACTAGCGGGAGTGAGACCCAGTACTTC.

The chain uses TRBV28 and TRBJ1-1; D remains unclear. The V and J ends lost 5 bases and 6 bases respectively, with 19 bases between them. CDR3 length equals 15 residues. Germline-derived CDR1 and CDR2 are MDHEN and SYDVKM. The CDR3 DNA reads TGTGCCAGCAGTATCACGACGGCCGGGAGCGCTGAAGCTTTCTTT. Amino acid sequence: CASSITTAGSAEAFF.

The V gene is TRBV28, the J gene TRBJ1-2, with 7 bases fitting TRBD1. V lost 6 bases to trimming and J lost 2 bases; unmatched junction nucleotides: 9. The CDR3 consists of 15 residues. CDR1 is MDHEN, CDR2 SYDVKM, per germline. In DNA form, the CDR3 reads TGTGCCAGCAGCAACTGGACAGGTTGGAACTATGGCTACACCTTC. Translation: CASSNWTGWNYGYTF.

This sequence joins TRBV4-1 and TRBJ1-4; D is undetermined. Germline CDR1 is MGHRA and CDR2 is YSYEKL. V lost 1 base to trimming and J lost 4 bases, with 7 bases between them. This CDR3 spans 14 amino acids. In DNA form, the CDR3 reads TGCGCCAGCAGCCAAGGCAGAATTAATGAAAAACTGTTTTTT. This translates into CASSQGRINEKLFF.

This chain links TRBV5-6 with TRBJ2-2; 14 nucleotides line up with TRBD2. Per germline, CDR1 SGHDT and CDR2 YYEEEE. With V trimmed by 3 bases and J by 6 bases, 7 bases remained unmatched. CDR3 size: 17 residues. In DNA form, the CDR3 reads TGTGCCAGCAGCTCGACTAGCGGGGGGGCCTTCTCCGGGGAGCTGTTTTTT. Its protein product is CASSSTSGGAFSGELFF.

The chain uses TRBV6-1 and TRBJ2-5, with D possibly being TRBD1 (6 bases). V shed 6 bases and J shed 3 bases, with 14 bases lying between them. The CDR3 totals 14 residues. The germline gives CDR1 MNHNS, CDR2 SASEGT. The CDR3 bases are TGTGCCAGCAGCCGTACAGGGATAGAAGAGACCCAGTACTTC. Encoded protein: CASSRTGIEETQYF.

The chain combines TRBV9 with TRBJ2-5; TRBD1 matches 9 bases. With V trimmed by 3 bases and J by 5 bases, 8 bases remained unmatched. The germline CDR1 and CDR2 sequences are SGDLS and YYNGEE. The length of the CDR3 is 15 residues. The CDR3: CASSDRDRDSETQYF. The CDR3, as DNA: TGTGCCAGCAGCGACCGGGACAGGGACTCGGAGACCCAGTACTTC. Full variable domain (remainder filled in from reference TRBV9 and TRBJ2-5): DSGVTQTPKHLITATGQRVTLRCSPRSGDLSVYWYQQSLDQGLQFLIQYYNGEERAKGNILERFSAQQFPDLHSELNLSSLELGDSALYFCASSDRDRDSETQYFGPGTRLLVL.

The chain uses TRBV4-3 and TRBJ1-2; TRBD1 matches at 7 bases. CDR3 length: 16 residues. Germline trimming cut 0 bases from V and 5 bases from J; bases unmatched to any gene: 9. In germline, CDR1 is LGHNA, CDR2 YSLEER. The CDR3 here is CASSQDLGRGRYGYTF. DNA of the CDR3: TGCGCCAGCAGCCAAGATCTGGGCAGGGGGAGATATGGCTACACCTTC.

In DNA form, the CDR3 reads TGCGCCAGCAGCCAGAGTCGGGGGGGAGATACGCAGTATTTT. Protein: CASSQSRGGDTQYF. The J gene is TRBJ2-3, the V gene TRBV4-1; 8 bases are shared with TRBD2. This CDR3 comprises 14 residues. CDR1 and CDR2 (germline): MGHRA, YSYEKL. V gave up 3 bases and J gave up 5 bases; unmatched junction bases: 4.

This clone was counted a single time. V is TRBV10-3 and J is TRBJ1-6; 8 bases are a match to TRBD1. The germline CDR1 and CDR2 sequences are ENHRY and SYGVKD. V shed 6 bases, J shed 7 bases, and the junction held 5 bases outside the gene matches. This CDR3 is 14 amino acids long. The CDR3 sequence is CAIRGQGRNSPLHF. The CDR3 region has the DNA TGTGCCATCAGAGGACAGGGAAGAAATTCACCCCTCCACTTT.

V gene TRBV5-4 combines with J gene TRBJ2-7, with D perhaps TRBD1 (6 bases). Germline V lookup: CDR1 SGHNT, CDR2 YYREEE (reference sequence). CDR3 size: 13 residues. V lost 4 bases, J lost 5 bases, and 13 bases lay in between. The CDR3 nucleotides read TGTGCCAGCAGCATACAGGGTAGGGACGAGCAGTACTTC. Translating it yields CASSIQGRDEQYF.

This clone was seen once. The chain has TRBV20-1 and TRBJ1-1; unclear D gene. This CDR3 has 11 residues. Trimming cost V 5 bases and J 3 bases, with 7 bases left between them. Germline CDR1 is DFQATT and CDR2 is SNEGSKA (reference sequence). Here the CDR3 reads CSASTYTEAFF. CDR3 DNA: TGCAGTGCTTCCACTTACACTGAAGCTTTCTTT.

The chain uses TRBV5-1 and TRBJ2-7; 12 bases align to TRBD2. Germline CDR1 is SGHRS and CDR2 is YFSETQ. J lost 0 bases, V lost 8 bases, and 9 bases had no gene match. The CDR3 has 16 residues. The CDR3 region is CASKGLAGSHSYEQYF. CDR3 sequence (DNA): TGCGCCAGTAAAGGACTAGCGGGATCCCACTCCTACGAGCAGTACTTC.

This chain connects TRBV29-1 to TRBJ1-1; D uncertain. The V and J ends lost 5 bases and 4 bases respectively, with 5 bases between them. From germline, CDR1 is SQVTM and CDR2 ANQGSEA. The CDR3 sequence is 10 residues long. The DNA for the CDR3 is TGCAGCGTTACAGTCACTGAAGCTTTCTTT. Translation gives CSVTVTEAFF.

The CDR3 DNA follows: TGTGCCAGCGCGGCTAGCGGGGGGTACGAGCAGTACTTC. This codes for CASAASGGYEQYF. The chain is built from TRBV5-6 and TRBJ2-7; TRBD2 agrees at 11 bases. V shed 7 bases and J 4 bases; nucleotides not matched to a gene: 4. CDR3 length: 13 amino acids. CDR1 and CDR2 from the germline V gene are SGHDT and YYEEEE.

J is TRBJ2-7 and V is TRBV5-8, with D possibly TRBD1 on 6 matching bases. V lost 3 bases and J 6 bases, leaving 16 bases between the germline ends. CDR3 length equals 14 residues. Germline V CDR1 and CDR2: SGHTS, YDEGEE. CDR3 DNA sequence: TGTGCCAGCAGCTCACTAACCAGGGGCCGCGAGCAGTACTTC. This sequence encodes CASSSLTRGREQYF. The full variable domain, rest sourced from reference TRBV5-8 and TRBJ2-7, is EAGVTQSPTHLIKTRGQQATLRCSPISGHTSVYWYQQALGLGLQFLLWYDEGEERNRGNFPPRFSGRQFPNYSSELNVNALELEDSALYLCASSSLTRGREQYFGPGTRLTVT.

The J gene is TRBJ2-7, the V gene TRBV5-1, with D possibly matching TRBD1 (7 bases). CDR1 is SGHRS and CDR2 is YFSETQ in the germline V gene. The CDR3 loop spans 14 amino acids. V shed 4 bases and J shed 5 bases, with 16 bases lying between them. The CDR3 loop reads CASSPTRGRDEQYF. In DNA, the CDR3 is TGCGCCAGCAGCCCGACTAGGGGGCGGGACGAGCAGTACTTC. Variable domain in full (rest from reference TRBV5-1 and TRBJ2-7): KAGVTQTPRYLIKTRGQQVTLSCSPISGHRSVSWYQQTPGQGLQFLFEYFSETQRNKGNFPGRFSGRQFSNSRSEMNVSTLELGDSALYLCASSPTRGRDEQYFGPGTRLTVT.

The CDR3 DNA follows: TGTGCCTGGGGCGGGACAGGGGGTTTTCGAGAGACCCAGTACTTC. Amino acids: CAWGGTGGFRETQYF. The rearrangement uses TRBV30 and TRBJ2-5; 11 nucleotides line up with TRBD1. The CDR3 spans 15 residues. Per germline, CDR1 GTSNPN and CDR2 SVGIG (reference sequence). J gave up 4 bases and V 5 bases, and 9 bases lay outside the gene matches.

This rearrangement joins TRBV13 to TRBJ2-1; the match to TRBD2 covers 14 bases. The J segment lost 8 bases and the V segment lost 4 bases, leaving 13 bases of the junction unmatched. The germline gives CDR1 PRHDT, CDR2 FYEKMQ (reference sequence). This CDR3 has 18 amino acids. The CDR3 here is CASSSRLAGGTAHDEQFF. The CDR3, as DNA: TGTGCCAGCAGCTCCCGACTAGCGGGGGGGACGGCCCACGATGAGCAGTTCTTC.

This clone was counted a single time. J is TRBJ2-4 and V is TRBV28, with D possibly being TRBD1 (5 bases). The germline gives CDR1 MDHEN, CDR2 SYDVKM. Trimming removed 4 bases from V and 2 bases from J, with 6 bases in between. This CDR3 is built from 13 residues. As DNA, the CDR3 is TGTGCCAGCAGTTCAGGGCCCAAAAACATTCAGTACTTC. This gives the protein CASSSGPKNIQYF.

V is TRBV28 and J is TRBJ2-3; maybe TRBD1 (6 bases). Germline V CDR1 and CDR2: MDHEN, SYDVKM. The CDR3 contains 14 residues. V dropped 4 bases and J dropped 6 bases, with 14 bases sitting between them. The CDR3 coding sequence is TGTGCCAGCAGTTATCAGGGGTATACGGATACGCAGTATTTT. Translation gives CASSYQGYTDTQYF.

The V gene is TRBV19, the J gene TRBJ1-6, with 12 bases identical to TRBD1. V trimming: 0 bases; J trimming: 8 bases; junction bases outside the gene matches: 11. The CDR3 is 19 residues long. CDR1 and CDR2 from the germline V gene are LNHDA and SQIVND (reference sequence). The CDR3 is CASSIDRTGTGGSDSPLHF. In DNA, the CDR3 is TGTGCCAGTAGTATAGACCGAACCGGGACAGGGGGCTCAGATTCACCCCTCCACTTT.

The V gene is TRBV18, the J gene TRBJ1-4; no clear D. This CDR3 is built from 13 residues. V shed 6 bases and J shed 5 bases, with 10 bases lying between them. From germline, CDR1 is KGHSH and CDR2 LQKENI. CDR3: CASSQGRNEKLFF. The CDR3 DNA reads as TGTGCCAGCTCCCAAGGCAGGAATGAAAAACTGTTTTTT.

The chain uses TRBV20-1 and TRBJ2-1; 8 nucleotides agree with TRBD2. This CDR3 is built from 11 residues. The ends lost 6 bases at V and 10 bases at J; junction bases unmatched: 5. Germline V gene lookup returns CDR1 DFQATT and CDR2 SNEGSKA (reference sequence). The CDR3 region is CSARLANEQFF. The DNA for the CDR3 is TGCAGTGCCAGACTAGCGAACGAGCAGTTCTTC.

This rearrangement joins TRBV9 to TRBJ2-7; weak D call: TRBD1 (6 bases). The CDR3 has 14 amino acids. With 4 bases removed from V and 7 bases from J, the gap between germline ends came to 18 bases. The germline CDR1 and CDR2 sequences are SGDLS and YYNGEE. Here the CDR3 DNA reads TGTGCCAGCAGCAAAACAGGGTCCCATCGGGAGCAGTACTTC. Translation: CASSKTGSHREQYF. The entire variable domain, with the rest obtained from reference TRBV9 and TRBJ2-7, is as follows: DSGVTQTPKHLITATGQRVTLRCSPRSGDLSVYWYQQSLDQGLQFLIQYYNGEERAKGNILERFSAQQFPDLHSELNLSSLELGDSALYFCASSKTGSHREQYFGPGTRLTVT.

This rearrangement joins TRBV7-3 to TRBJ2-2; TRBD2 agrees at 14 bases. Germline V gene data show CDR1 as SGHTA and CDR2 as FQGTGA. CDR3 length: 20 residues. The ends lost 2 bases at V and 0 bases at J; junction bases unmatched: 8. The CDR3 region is CASSLYPGLAGGSNTGELFF. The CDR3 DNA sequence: TGTGCCAGCAGCTTATACCCCGGACTAGCGGGGGGCTCGAACACCGGGGAGCTGTTTTTT.

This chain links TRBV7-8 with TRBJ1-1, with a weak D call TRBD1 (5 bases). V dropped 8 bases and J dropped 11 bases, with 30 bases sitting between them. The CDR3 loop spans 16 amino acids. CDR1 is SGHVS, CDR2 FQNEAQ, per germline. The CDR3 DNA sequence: TGTGCCAGCCAACCCCCGCTCCGTGACAGAACGGGCGAGGCTTTCTTT. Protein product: CASQPPLRDRTGEAFF.

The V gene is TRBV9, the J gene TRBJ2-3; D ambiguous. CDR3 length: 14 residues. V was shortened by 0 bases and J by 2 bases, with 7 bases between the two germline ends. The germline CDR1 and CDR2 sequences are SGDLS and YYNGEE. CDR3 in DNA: TGTGCCAGCAGCGTAGGGCTAGACACAGATACGCAGTATTTT. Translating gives CASSVGLDTDTQYF.